The sequence of this TCR beta chain was determined in a study of radiotherapy plus CTLA-4 blockade in lung cancer (dated by TCRdb to between 2017 and 2018). As for the study more broadly: Objective responses were observed in approximately 19% of enrolled patients, and disease control was achieved in 31%. What the work shows at the level of the full study, not this receptor alone: Increased serum interferon-beta after radiation, together with early dynamic changes in blood T cell clones, were reported to be the strongest predictors of response. TCR clones derived from tumors expanded in peripheral blood after treatment with radiotherapy and ipilimumab.

In regard to this clone: Its antigen target is currently unknown. Per-base qualities were not stored, and no clone one base away is much larger.

The protocol used for the library was the immunoSEQ multiplex PCR assay. TCRdb obtained this table from immuneACCESS and retained in-frame rearrangements with V and J assigned. These tables miss some clones; where compared with another copy, unresolved V genes account for less than half of the shortfall, and the remainder is unexplained. The sample table holds some 70,000 clones, of which over 75% were seen once. The top ten hold 4% to 5% of the sample. The study tested focal radiation therapy combined with CTLA-4 blockade (ipilimumab) in patients with chemo-refractory metastatic non-small-cell lung cancer. CDR1 SGHTA and CDR2 FQGNSA were looked up in the germline V gene. From cysteine to phenylalanine, the CDR3 is 15 amino acids long. Left in the record is the CDR3 DNA by itself, 45 bases read in frame from the first base. V and J are trimmed by 5 bases and 4 bases, and the gene matches miss 8 bases of the junction.

The sequence was obtained from a human donor with non-small cell lung cancer who had a partial response to radiotherapy plus ipilimumab. The material was peripheral blood, obtained from a patient treated with radiotherapy plus ipilimumab. The chain couples TRBV7-2 to TRBJ2-3; 8 bases in between match TRBD2. The DNA sequence follows: TGTGCCAGCAGCCGTAGCGGGACCCCCCCAGATACGCAGTATTTT. The resulting protein is CASSRSGTPPDTQYF.